Given below is one T cell receptor beta chain in context. Antigen specificity is unknown. The data belong to a study of Ad26.COV2.S vaccination and SARS-CoV-2 variants. Only in-frame clones appear in the TCRdb table, and some are missing; sequencing was by immunoSEQ multiplex PCR. Among about 350,000 clones listed, roughly nine tenths were seen once. Notes on the study in general: TCR breadth and depth analyses may have underestimated total T cell responses. It was reported that spike-specific CD8+ and CD4+ T cell responses were substantially broad after vaccination.

Noted treatment: 15 to 20 received Ad26.COV2.S at low or high dose, single or two shots; 5 received placebo; per-sample allocation not given. Following the first vaccine or placebo injection, samples were taken on day 63. Boston hosted the donor, who was an adult aged 18-55 years. The sequence was collected from a person between 18 and 60 years old who received the Ad26.COV2.S COVID-19 vaccine or a placebo. The sample was peripheral blood, taken in a trial of Ad26.COV2.S vaccine versus placebo.

CDR3 region: CASSLSIGSYEQYF. The CDR3 coding sequence is TGTGCCAGCAGTTTAAGTATCGGCTCCTACGAGCAGTACTTC. The rearrangement uses TRBV28 and TRBJ2-7; no clear D gene. This CDR3 contains 14 residues. The germline V gene has CDR1 MDHEN and CDR2 SYDVKM. Trimming stripped 2 bases from V and 0 bases from J, with 8 bases between.